This T cell receptor beta chain was found in a study of cytomegalovirus exposure and HLA in healthy donors (dated by TCRdb to the late 2010s). Study-level background: An earlier analysis of roughly 500 of the donors reported under 300 Gb of sequence data and 117 million unique TCR beta sequences obtained from some 200 million T cells. Along with the 666-subject first cohort, a separate validation cohort of over a hundred different subjects was used. The T cell repertoires of 666 subjects were profiled by immunosequencing and related to cytomegalovirus serostatus. The number of typed donors differed by locus: about 629-630 for A, B, C, DRB1 and DQB1; about 520 for DQA1; 606 for DPA1; and about 450 for DPB1. Genome-wide SNP genotypes for about 55% of the roughly 670 donors were used in a later genetic analysis, which treated that subset as a discovery cohort. Every discovery cohort repertoire had been produced on one sequencing platform. The genetic ancestry cluster associated with self-reported Caucasian donors included over 80% of the roughly 400 genotyped donors. On average, roughly 240,000 unique TCR beta nucleotide sequences were sequenced per donor among several hundred genotyped donors of the cohort, with roughly 20% of those sequences being non-productive. In an earlier analysis of about 590 of the donors, high-throughput TCR beta sequencing was used to judge whether each TCR beta V gene segment behaved as functional or pseudogenic. An early release covering 500 to 750 HLA-typed donors comprised about 290 gigabases of sequencing data and around 80 million unique TCR sequences. To study patterns of TCR occurrence, a later analysis re-analyzed previously published TCR beta repertoires from around 660 donors and added high-resolution HLA genotyping. To predict cytomegalovirus infection status, the study brought together high-throughput TCR immunosequencing, statistical association of individual TCRs with disease status, and machine learning. Five DR-DQ haplotypes were handled as single units for association and clustering because linkage in the cohort was strong. Donor age, sex, ethnicity and CMV serostatus were compiled alongside the repertoire data. Rather than using new phenotypic data, the later analysis identified candidate immune exposures from TCR beta sequences and from how often those sequences occurred across donors. HLA typing covered class I and class II loci at four-digit resolution. The study was designed to test whether signatures of past pathogen exposure could be identified by cataloging public T cell receptors.

The cohort was made up of hundreds of healthy bone marrow donors. Cohort members were all nominally healthy when sampled, although unrecorded immune exposures were likely present. The donor tested CMV seropositive and was one of the 289 seropositive cohort members. Every donor gave a peripheral blood sample, and the peripheral blood mononuclear cells from that sample were used for TCR beta sequencing. Genomic DNA was extracted from the blood cell samples with the Qiagen DNeasy Blood Extraction Kit. A note on this clone: Its specific antigen is unknown. Qualities for individual bases were not recorded, and no much larger clone is one base off.

What the research found in general, with its limitations: Immune exposure information for the cohort was limited to CMV serostatus. Most CMV-associated TCR beta chains appeared to be HLA-restricted in a later analysis, and the HLA associations seemed to be driven largely by CMV exposure. It was suggested by the authors that the approach could potentially be generalized to other disease states and immunological phenotypes. The cohort was sequenced for TCR beta chains only, and without alpha or paired-chain data the features that could be detected were limited. In a later genetic analysis, fewer N-insertions in productive TCRs were reported among donors in an Asian-associated ancestry cluster than the roughly 700-donor mean. A later analysis reported that several top co-occurrence clusters appeared linked to parvovirus B19, influenza, CMV and Epstein-Barr virus. An association between a missense DCLRE1C variant and V-gene and J-gene trimming of TCR beta chains was found in a later genetic analysis and replicated in an independent cohort. According to a later analysis, TCR association rates differed among HLA loci, with DRB1 alleles showing the most associated TCRs and HLA-C alleles showing the fewest. The sequencing pipeline was judged likely to have produced a cluster of highly shared sequence variants as a technical artifact. In a later analysis, 16,951 TCR beta sequences were associated with specific HLA alleles at a false discovery rate of 0.05. In both the original and validation cohorts, the classifier was reported to diagnose cytomegalovirus status with high specificity and sensitivity. In the study, some 160 TCR beta chains were listed as associated with cytomegalovirus. When HLA alleles, especially DR and DQ, strongly co-occurred, attributing TCR associations to individual alleles was difficult. Seventeen rarely observed V segments, including chromosome 9 orphons, were excluded from the earlier analysis of a few hundred of the donors because counts were too low. The 87-base-pair reads could not distinguish some IMGT-functional V segments, including TRBV6-2 and TRBV6-3, so those segments were excluded. In an earlier analysis of under 600 of the donors, most TCR beta V segments were observed in productive rearrangements about 87% or about 30% of the time, broadly matching IMGT annotations. HLA typing was unavailable for some donors at each locus, so association tests used only the typed subset. In vitro tests confirmed that a few of the cytomegalovirus-associated TCR beta chains recognize cytomegalovirus antigens. Correlated functional status among segregating V segments might be attributable to linkage disequilibrium, but an unknown experimental factor could not be ruled out. A further reported finding was that TCR beta sequences accurately predicted the HLA-A and HLA-B alleles for most subjects in the first cohort. Most TCR sequences were seen in very few donors, while some public TCRs were found in many individuals. Roughly uniform sequencing depth across donors was assumed in presence/absence analyses, although this assumption may not hold. Compared with equally common non-associated chains, HLA-associated TCR beta chains in a later analysis were more clonally expanded and had lower generation probabilities.

V is shortened by 3 bases, J by 0 bases, and the region joining them spans 6 bases. Based on the germline V gene (reference sequence), the CDR1 and CDR2 sequences are LNHDA and SQIVND. The CDR3 goes from the cysteine to the phenylalanine over 15 residues. Only the CDR3 DNA stays, 45 bases, in frame from base 1. Preparation of the library involved the immunoSEQ multiplex PCR assay. For the multiplex PCR, a mixture combining 60 forward primers for TCR Vbeta segments and 13 reverse primers for TCR Jbeta segments was used. The CDR3 region of rearranged TCR beta genes was amplified from genomic DNA by a multiplex PCR assay. The Illumina HiSeq System was used to sequence the amplified TCR beta libraries as 87-base-pair reads. The study's own analysis went as follows. Across the 670 or so repertoires, a later analysis counted tens of millions of unique TCR beta chains, roughly 11 million of which were shared by at least two donors. Raw reads were error-corrected and collapsed into unique sequences by a nearest-neighbor algorithm in which closely related sequences were merged to remove PCR and sequencing errors. To assign V, D and J gene segments, CDR3 sequences were aligned to IMGT reference sequences. For a sequence to be retained, at least a six-nucleotide match to both a V gene segment and a J gene segment was required. A rearrangement was called productive if the CDR3 had no stop codons and remained in frame with V and J, and every other rearrangement was called non-productive. Following IMGT convention, CDR3 was defined as the stretch from the second conserved V-encoded cysteine to the conserved J-encoded phenylalanine. Sequences without an unambiguous match to a single V gene segment were excluded from the earlier analysis of 450 to 750 of the donors. In an earlier analysis of approximately 500 of the donors, a V segment was called functional when productive rearrangements were above 56.7%, and segregating when the standard deviation between donors exceeded 5%. To diagnose cytomegalovirus status from the catalog of TCR beta chain sequences, a statistical classification framework was built. In a later analysis, TCR nucleotide sequences were compared against IMGT/GENE-DB human TR gene sequences so that V and J genes could be assigned. The TCRdist pipeline was used in a later analysis to assign CDR3 sequences and most-parsimonious VDJ recombination scenarios. A later analysis defined each TCR beta chain by its CDR3 amino acid sequence plus V-gene family, and excluded reads lacking a unique V-gene family. In a later analysis, 450 to 600 highly shared, low-generation-probability nucleotide sequences were removed to address suspected cross-contamination and a sequencing artifact. For each public chain, a later analysis derived a clonal expansion index from normalized ranks of inferred template counts within each repertoire. A later analysis computed generation probabilities with a VDJ recombination model fitted to out-of-frame rearrangements, and checked the results against IGoR. A later analysis scored TCR-TCR, TCR-HLA and TCR-CMV co-occurrence with hypergeometric tests, applying a repertoire-size bias correction to TCR pairs. In a later analysis, false discovery rates were estimated by permuting HLA or CMV assignments 20 times. In a later analysis, co-occurring TCRs were grouped using DBSCAN, with TCRdist sequence similarity added in when clustering inside HLA-allele-positive subsets. Co-occurrence clustering excluded repertoires with fewer than 30,000 or more than 120,000 public chains, plus five with anomalous nucleotide sharing. In its TCRdb copy, this immuneACCESS table keeps in-frame sequences only and misses some clones. Where compared with another copy, unresolved V genes explain less than half of these, and the others have no known cause. V and J calls plus clone size are reproduced from that table; the DNA served to infer D and trimming. A total of 130,000 to 150,000 clones appear in this sample, around 65% of them only once. Of the sample, around 3% falls within the top ten clones.

The material sequenced was PBMCs. This TCR was recovered from a woman aged 25 to 39 in good health and CMV-seropositive. Recombination connected TRBV19 to TRBJ2-6; the D gene is not confidently resolved. The CDR3 protein sequence reads: CASSIGGSGANVLTF. The nucleotides read TGTGCCAGTAGTATCGGCGGCTCTGGGGCCAACGTCCTGACTTTC.